Sequencing of this T cell receptor beta chain was carried out in a study of tissue T cells after allogeneic stem cell transplantation. A word on this clone: What it binds is unknown. Gene names denote mouse genes. Read sequence stops 1 residue before the CDR3 end, and the germline J gene provides the missing end.

V shed 0 bases and J shed 6 bases, with 7 bases lying between them. Germline V lookup: CDR1 FNHDT, CDR2 SITEND (reference sequence). This CDR3 contains 13 residues. Sequencing used immunoSEQ multiplex PCR; TCRdb keeps in-frame clones, though not all of them. Here the sample spans 20,000 to 25,000 clones, around 70% being singletons. Study-level points and caveats: Anatomically similar tissues had similar TCR repertoires within each patient.

The TCR originated in a female BALB/c mouse in good health. MHC haplotype of the strain: H2-d. The sample was blood. The rearrangement joins TRBV19 to TRBJ2-1; D may be TRBD1 (6 bases). The sequenced CDR3 bases are TGTGCCAGCAGTATAGCAGGGGTTGCTGAGCAGTTC. Its translation: CASSIAGVAEQF. The full CDR3 protein is CASSIAGVAEQFF.